This entry lists 24 T cell receptor beta chains sequenced from one sample in a study of T cells after yellow fever vaccination. TCRdb itself ran the 5' RACE reads through MiXCR, one entry per CDR3 protein. The sample yields 240,000 or so distinct CDR3 sequences, around 7% seen once. The source material was CD4+ T cells sorted from PBMCs, sampled 15 days after the yellow fever booster vaccination. These receptors all stem from a man aged 25-40 years who received the YFV17D yellow fever vaccine.

This chain joins TRBV20-1 and TRBJ2-1; unclear D gene. Trimming pared 3 bases from V and 5 bases from J, leaving 14 bases between. The CDR3 runs 14 residues. In germline, CDR1 is DFQATT, CDR2 SNEGSKA (reference sequence). CDR3 loop: CSASSGLGDNEQFF. The DNA for the CDR3 is TGCAGTGCTAGCTCTGGGTTAGGAGACAATGAGCAGTTCTTC.

V gene TRBV7-8 combines with J gene TRBJ2-7; 8 bases align to TRBD1. Germline V gives CDR1 SGHVS, CDR2 FQNEAQ. V was clipped by 5 bases and J by 4 bases; unmatched bases: 4. This CDR3 spans 13 amino acids. CDR3 nucleotides: TGTGCCAGCAGCGGCCGGACAGGGTACGAGCAGTACTTC. Amino acids: CASSGRTGYEQYF.

The V call is TRBV7-3, the J call TRBJ2-1; 9 nucleotides agree with TRBD2. From germline, CDR1 is SGHTA and CDR2 FQGTGA. The ends lost 0 bases at V and 1 base at J; junction bases unmatched: 4. There are 17 residues in the CDR3. Written as DNA, the CDR3 is TGTGCCAGCAGCTTAACGGTGCGGGGGGGTTCCTACAATGAGCAGTTCTTC. Amino acids: CASSLTVRGGSYNEQFF. Full variable domain (remainder filled in from reference TRBV7-3 and TRBJ2-1): GAGVSQTPSNKVTEKGKYVELRCDPISGHTALYWYRQSLGQGPEFLIYFQGTGAADDSGLPNDRFFAVRPEGSVSTLKIQRTERGDSAVYLCASSLTVRGGSYNEQFFGPGTRLTVL.

Ten or more counts support this clonotype. V gene TRBV12-3 or TRBV12-4 combines with J gene TRBJ2-6; no definite D call. There are 16 residues in the CDR3. The V gene lost 7 bases and the J gene lost 2 bases, with 15 bases spanning the gap. The CDR3 nucleotides are TGTGCCAGCAAGTCGGAGAACTTGCCTGGGGCCAACGTCCTGACTTTC. This encodes CASKSENLPGANVLTF.

This clonotype was counted between two and nine times. The chain is built from TRBV7-2 and TRBJ2-4; 12 bases agree with TRBD2. The germline CDR1 and CDR2 sequences are SGHTA and FQGNSA. V gave up 5 bases and J gave up 0 bases; unmatched junction bases: 5. This CDR3 has 17 residues. For the CDR3, the DNA is TGTGCCAGCAGCCCGCGGACTAGCGGGGTAGCCAAAAACATTCAGTACTTC. Its protein product is CASSPRTSGVAKNIQYF. Drawing the rest from reference TRBV7-2 and TRBJ2-4, the complete variable domain is GAGVSQSPSNKVTEKGKDVELRCDPISGHTALYWYRQSLGQGLEFLIYFQGNSAPDKSGLPSDRFSAERTGGSVSTLTIQRTQQEDSAVYLCASSPRTSGVAKNIQYFGAGTRLSVL.

Worth noting for this clonotype: This sequence may be a read error, since a much larger clone differs from it by one base. V is TRBV14 and J is TRBJ2-5; D call uncertain. V lost 0 bases, J lost 5 bases, and 16 bases lay in between. This CDR3 contains 16 residues. From germline, CDR1 is SGHDN and CDR2 FVKESK. CDR3 coding DNA: TGTGCCAGCAGCCAAGAAGCGTCGCGGTTCAGTGAGACCCAGTACTTC. As protein: CASSQEASRFSETQYF.

The chain is built from TRBV5-4 and TRBJ1-5; perhaps TRBD1 as D (5 bases). Germline CDR1 is SGHNT and CDR2 is YYREEE (reference sequence). The ends were cut back, 3 bases at V and 2 bases at J, with 6 bases in the middle. This CDR3 region has 13 residues. The CDR3 spells CASSWDRNQPQHF. DNA for the CDR3: TGTGCCAGCAGCTGGGACCGCAATCAGCCCCAGCATTTT.

This clonotype was found many times. The V call is TRBV19, the J call TRBJ2-7, with TRBD1 as a possible D gene (6 bases). Germline V gene sequence: CDR1 LNHDA, CDR2 SQIVND (reference sequence). V was clipped by 9 bases and J by 2 bases, with 17 bases between them. The CDR3 runs 14 residues. The CDR3 nucleotides read TGTGCCAGCTCTGTGGGGACAAGAACCTACGAGCAGTACTTC. Its protein is CASSVGTRTYEQYF.

This clonotype was seen ten or more times. The chain carries TRBV2 and TRBJ2-7, with D possibly TRBD1 on 5 matching bases. Germline assignment: CDR1 SNHLY and CDR2 FYNNEI. Trimming cost V 1 base and J 3 bases, with 7 bases left between them. The CDR3 has 13 amino acids. CDR3 coding DNA: TGTGCCAGCAGTGAAGGGACATTCTACGAGCAGTACTTC. This gives the protein CASSEGTFYEQYF.

This clonotype was detected ten times or more. The rearrangement links TRBV29-1 to TRBJ2-5; possibly TRBD2 for D (6 bases). V lost 0 bases and J lost 6, with 17 bases in between. The length of the CDR3 is 15 residues. Looked up from germline, CDR1 is SQVTM and CDR2 is ANQGSEA. The CDR3 bases are TGCAGCGTTGAAGATCGAGTGGCAGGGAGGCAGACCCAGTACTTC. Amino acids: CSVEDRVAGRQTQYF.

V usage is TRBV5-6 and J usage is TRBJ2-7, with TRBD2 identical over 7 bases. V trimming: 2 bases; J trimming: 2 bases; junction bases outside the gene matches: 1. The CDR3 has 13 amino acids. Germline V gene sequence: CDR1 SGHDT, CDR2 YYEEEE. The CDR3 here is CASSFGTTYEQYF. CDR3 DNA sequence: TGTGCCAGCAGCTTTGGGACTACCTACGAGCAGTACTTC.

This clonotype has a handful of counts. The chain carries TRBV12-3 or TRBV12-4 and TRBJ2-1, with 7 bases matching TRBD2. The CDR3 consists of 14 residues. With V trimmed by 6 bases and J by 8 bases, 10 bases remained unmatched. The CDR3 sequence is CASRGLRFSDEQFF. The CDR3 nucleotides read TGTGCCAGCAGGGGACTACGGTTCTCGGATGAGCAGTTCTTC.

This clonotype was seen more than once but under ten times. The V gene is TRBV3-1, the J gene TRBJ1-2; no clear D gene. V lost 2 bases and J lost 8, with 9 bases in between. Germline V lookup: CDR1 LGHDT, CDR2 YNNKEL (reference sequence). The CDR3 consists of 12 residues. DNA for the CDR3: TGTGCCAGCAGCCAAATAGACCGCGGCTACACCTTC. Translation: CASSQIDRGYTF.

This clonotype was counted ten times or more. The chain recombines TRBV6-1 with TRBJ2-1; 7 bases align to TRBD2. The CDR3 covers 14 residues. Germline-derived CDR1 and CDR2 are MNHNS and SASEGT. V gave up 10 bases and J gave up 0 bases; unmatched junction bases: 6. Here the CDR3 reads CATRRGSSYNEQFF. The CDR3, as DNA: TGTGCCACCCGACGCGGGAGCTCCTACAATGAGCAGTTCTTC.

The rearrangement uses TRBV12-3 or TRBV12-4 and TRBJ1-1; D remains ambiguous. V lost 7 bases and J 1 base, leaving 10 bases between the germline ends. There are 13 residues in the CDR3. The CDR3 region has the DNA TGTGCCAGCACTTTGGGGAAGAACACTGAAGCTTTCTTT. Its translation is CASTLGKNTEAFF.

CDR3 nucleotides: TGTGCCAGCACCCAAATATACGGGAAGGGCACCGGGGAGCTGTTTTTT. This translates into CASTQIYGKGTGELFF. The chain links TRBV12-3 or TRBV12-4 to TRBJ2-2, with a weak D call TRBD2 (5 bases). The CDR3 runs 16 residues. The V gene lost 7 bases and the J gene lost 4 bases, with 19 bases spanning the gap.

This clonotype was seen more than once but under ten times. The chain couples TRBV4-3 to TRBJ2-1; the D is unclear. The CDR3 extends over 15 amino acids. Germline lookup yields CDR1 LGHNA and CDR2 YSLEER. Trimming shortened V by 2 bases and J by 0 bases, and 8 bases separated the two germline ends. In DNA form, the CDR3 reads TGCGCCAGCAGCCAAAAGCAGATCTCCTACAATGAGCAGTTCTTC. Its protein is CASSQKQISYNEQFF.

This clonotype was counted a few times. The chain couples TRBV27 to TRBJ2-1; D may be TRBD2 (5 bases). CDR3 length equals 12 residues. The germline V gene encodes CDR1 MNHEY and CDR2 SMNVEV (reference sequence). The germline V and J ends were trimmed by 8 bases and 3 bases, with 8 bases remaining between them. DNA of the CDR3: TGTGCCAGCGGGAGAGACTACAATGAGCAGTTCTTC. Its translation: CASGRDYNEQFF.

This clonotype was seen only a few times. The chain combines TRBV12-3 or TRBV12-4 with TRBJ2-2; D is unresolved. The CDR3 has 15 amino acids. V dropped 3 bases and J dropped 0 bases, with 8 bases sitting between them. CDR3 coding DNA: TGTGCCAGCAGTTTCGGGTCCGCGAACACCGGGGAGCTGTTTTTT. It is translated as CASSFGSANTGELFF.

At least ten counts were recorded for this clonotype. The chain uses TRBV5-5 and TRBJ2-6; TRBD1 agrees at 10 bases. Germline CDR1 and CDR2: SGHKS and YYEKEE (reference sequence). V lost 0 bases to trimming and J lost 2 bases; unmatched junction nucleotides: 5. CDR3 size: 18 residues. The CDR3 sequence is CASSLVGTGAPGANVLTF. The CDR3 DNA reads TGTGCCAGCAGCTTGGTTGGGACAGGGGCTCCTGGGGCCAACGTCCTGACTTTC.

This chain links TRBV20-1 with TRBJ1-3; 8 nucleotides match TRBD1. The ends lost 0 bases at V and 4 bases at J; junction bases unmatched: 2. From germline, CDR1 is DFQATT and CDR2 SNEGSKA (reference sequence). The length of the CDR3 is 14 residues. CDR3 sequence: CSARDGTGGNTIYF. The CDR3 DNA reads as TGCAGTGCTAGAGACGGGACAGGAGGAAACACCATATATTTT.

In regard to this clonotype: A much bigger clone sits one base away, suggesting this may be a read error. The rearrangement uses TRBV20-1 and TRBJ2-3; D is perhaps TRBD2 (6 bases). The CDR3 contains 12 residues. Germline CDR1 and CDR2: DFQATT and SNEGSKA (reference sequence). The DNA for the CDR3 is TGCAGTGCTAGCGGAGGGGTAGATAAGCAGTATTTT. As protein: CSASGGVDKQYF.

This clonotype was recorded many times. The J gene is TRBJ2-5, the V gene TRBV5-6; D perhaps matches TRBD1 (6 bases). V was trimmed by 2 bases and J by 4 bases, leaving 9 bases between them. The CDR3 loop spans 13 amino acids. CDR1 SGHDT and CDR2 YYEEEE come from the germline V gene. CDR3 DNA sequence: TGTGCCAGCAGCTTAGCAGGGGCAGAGACCCAGTACTTC. The encoded protein is CASSLAGAETQYF.

This clonotype was seen a handful of times. The chain links TRBV12-3 or TRBV12-4 to TRBJ1-5; no clear D. With 2 bases removed from V and 2 bases from J, the gap between germline ends came to 10 bases. The CDR3 runs 15 residues. This CDR3 is CASSLWEKRNQPQHF. The CDR3, as DNA: TGTGCCAGCAGTTTATGGGAGAAACGCAATCAGCCCCAGCATTTT.